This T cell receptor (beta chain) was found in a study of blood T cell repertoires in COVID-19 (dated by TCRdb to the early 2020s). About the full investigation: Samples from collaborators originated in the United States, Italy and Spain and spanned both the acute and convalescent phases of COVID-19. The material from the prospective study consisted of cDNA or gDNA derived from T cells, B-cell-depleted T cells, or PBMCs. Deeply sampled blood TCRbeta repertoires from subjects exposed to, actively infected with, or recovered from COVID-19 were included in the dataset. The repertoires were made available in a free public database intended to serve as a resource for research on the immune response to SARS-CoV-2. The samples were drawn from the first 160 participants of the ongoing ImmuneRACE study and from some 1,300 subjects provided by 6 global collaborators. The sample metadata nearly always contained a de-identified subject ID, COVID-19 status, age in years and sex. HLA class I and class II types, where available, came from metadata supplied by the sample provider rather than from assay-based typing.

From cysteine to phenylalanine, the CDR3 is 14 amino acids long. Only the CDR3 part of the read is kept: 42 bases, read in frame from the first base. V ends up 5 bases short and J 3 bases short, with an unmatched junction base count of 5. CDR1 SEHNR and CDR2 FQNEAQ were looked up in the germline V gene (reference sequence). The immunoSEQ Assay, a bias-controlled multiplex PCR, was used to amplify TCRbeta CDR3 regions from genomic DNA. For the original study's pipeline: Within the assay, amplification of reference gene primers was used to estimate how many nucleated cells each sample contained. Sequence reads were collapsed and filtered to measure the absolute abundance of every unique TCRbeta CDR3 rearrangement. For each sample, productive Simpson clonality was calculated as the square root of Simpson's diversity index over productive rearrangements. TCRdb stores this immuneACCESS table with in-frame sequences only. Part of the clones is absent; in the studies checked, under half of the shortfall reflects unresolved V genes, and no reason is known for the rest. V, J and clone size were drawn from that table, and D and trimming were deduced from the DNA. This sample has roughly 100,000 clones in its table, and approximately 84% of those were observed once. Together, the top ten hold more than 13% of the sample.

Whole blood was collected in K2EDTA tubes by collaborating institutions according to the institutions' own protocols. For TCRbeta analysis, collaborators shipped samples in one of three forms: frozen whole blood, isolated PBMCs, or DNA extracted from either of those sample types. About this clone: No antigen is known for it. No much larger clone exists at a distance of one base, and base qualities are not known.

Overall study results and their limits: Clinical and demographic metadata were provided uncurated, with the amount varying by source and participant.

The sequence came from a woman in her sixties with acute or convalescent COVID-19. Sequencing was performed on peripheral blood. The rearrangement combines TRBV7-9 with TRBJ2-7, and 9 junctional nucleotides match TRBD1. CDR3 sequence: CASSRRDRDYEQYF. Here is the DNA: TGTGCCAGCAGCCGCCGGGACAGGGACTACGAGCAGTACTTC.